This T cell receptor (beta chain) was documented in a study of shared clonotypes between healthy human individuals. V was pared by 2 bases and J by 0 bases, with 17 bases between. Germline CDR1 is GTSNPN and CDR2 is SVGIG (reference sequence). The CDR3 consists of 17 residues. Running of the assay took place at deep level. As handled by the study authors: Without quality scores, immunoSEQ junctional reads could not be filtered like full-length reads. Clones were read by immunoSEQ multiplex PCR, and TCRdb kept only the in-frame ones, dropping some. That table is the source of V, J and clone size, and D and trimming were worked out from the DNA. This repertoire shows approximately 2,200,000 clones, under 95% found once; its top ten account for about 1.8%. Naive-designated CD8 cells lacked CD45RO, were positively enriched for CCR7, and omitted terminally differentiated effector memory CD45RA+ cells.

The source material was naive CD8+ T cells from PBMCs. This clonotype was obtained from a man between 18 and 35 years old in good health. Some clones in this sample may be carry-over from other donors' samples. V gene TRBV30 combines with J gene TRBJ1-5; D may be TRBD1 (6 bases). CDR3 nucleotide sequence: TGTGCCTGGAGTCACAGCTTGACAGGATTTAGCAATCAGCCCCAGCATTTT. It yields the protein CAWSHSLTGFSNQPQHF.